The 16 T cell receptor beta chains below were found in one sample sequenced in a study of blood T cell repertoires in COVID-19. The data were produced by immunoSEQ multiplex PCR, yet TCRdb's version contains in-frame clones alone and is incomplete. Here the sample spans tens of thousands of clones, 82% being singletons. The sample consisted of peripheral blood. The source is a woman of 80 years or more with acute or convalescent COVID-19.

This clone is labeled as medium-sized (0.01 to 0.1%). The V gene is TRBV2, the J gene TRBJ1-1; no clear D gene. This CDR3 has 13 amino acids. Trimming removed 10 bases from V and 2 bases from J, with 14 bases in between. Germline values: CDR1 SNHLY, CDR2 FYNNEI. The CDR3 region is CATRVGINTEAFF. CDR3 bases: TGTGCCACCCGAGTCGGGATCAACACTGAAGCTTTCTTT.

This chain links TRBV5-4 with TRBJ1-1, with unresolved D. This CDR3 region has 14 residues. The germline gives CDR1 SGHNT, CDR2 YYREEE (reference sequence). Trimming removed 4 bases at V and 3 bases at J, with 13 bases between. CDR3 sequence (DNA): TGTGCCAGCAGCCCTGGTCTGAGGGACACTGAAGCTTTCTTT. Protein: CASSPGLRDTEAFF.

The chain links TRBV7-9 to TRBJ1-2, with TRBD1 matching 9 bases. V was clipped by 5 bases and J by 7 bases; unmatched bases: 11. In germline, CDR1 is SEHNR, CDR2 FQNEAQ (reference sequence). The CDR3 is 15 residues long. The CDR3 protein is CASSPDGTGLSGYTF. The CDR3 bases are TGTGCCAGCAGCCCGGACGGGACAGGGTTATCTGGCTACACCTTC.

The chain carries TRBV5-1 and TRBJ2-1; 7 nucleotides align to TRBD1. Germline-derived CDR1 and CDR2 are SGHRS and YFSETQ. With V trimmed by 0 bases and J by 5 bases, 2 bases remained unmatched. The CDR3 is made up of 14 amino acids. The CDR3 region is CASSLAGQNNEQFF. As DNA, the CDR3 is TGCGCCAGCAGCTTGGCGGGACAGAACAATGAGCAGTTCTTC.

The CDR3 is CASSLRSTISTDTQYF. The CDR3 nucleotides read TGTGCCAGCAGTTTGCGAAGTACGATTAGCACAGATACGCAGTATTTT. The chain couples TRBV27 to TRBJ2-3; D remains unclear. Per the germline V gene, CDR1 is MNHEY and CDR2 is SMNVEV (reference sequence). This CDR3 contains 16 residues. The V end was cut by 3 bases, the J end by 0 bases, with 13 bases between.

This clone was detected a few times. J is TRBJ2-7 and V is TRBV27; 9 nucleotides match TRBD2. With V trimmed by 1 base and J by 5 bases, 6 bases remained unmatched. The CDR3 runs 15 residues. The germline CDR1 and CDR2 sequences are MNHEY and SMNVEV (reference sequence). The CDR3 sequence: CASSLWASGIDEQYF. CDR3 bases: TGTGCCAGCAGTTTATGGGCTAGCGGGATCGACGAGCAGTACTTC.

The chain has TRBV7-9 and TRBJ2-3; 7 bases match TRBD2. Germline trimming cut 3 bases from V and 2 bases from J; bases unmatched to any gene: 5. The CDR3 has 15 amino acids. Germline CDR1 reads SEHNR; CDR2 reads FQNEAQ (reference sequence). Written as DNA, the CDR3 is TGTGCCAGCAGCTTTGTCGCGGGAGCCACAGATACGCAGTATTTT. Its protein is CASSFVAGATDTQYF.

The chain couples TRBV24-1 to TRBJ2-1, with no clear D. V dropped 2 bases and J dropped 3 bases, with 4 bases sitting between them. The CDR3 contains 13 residues. Per germline, CDR1 KGHDR and CDR2 SFDVKD. CDR3 coding DNA: TGTGCCACCAGTGATTCCCTCTACAATGAGCAGTTCTTC. Amino acid sequence: CATSDSLYNEQFF.

V usage is TRBV27 and J usage is TRBJ2-7; TRBD2 matches at 9 bases. Germline trimming cut 7 bases from V and 5 bases from J; bases unmatched to any gene: 21. The CDR3 has 18 amino acids. Germline CDR1 and CDR2: MNHEY and SMNVEV (reference sequence). CDR3 in DNA: TGTGCCAGCACCCTAAGGCGGGGGAATTTAGCGGGAGTGAACGAGCAGTACTTC. The encoded protein is CASTLRRGNLAGVNEQYF.

This rearrangement joins TRBV11-3 to TRBJ2-3; the match to TRBD2 covers 11 bases. The CDR3 contains 15 residues. V lost 5 bases, J lost 1 base, and 2 bases stayed unmatched. CDR1 is SGHNT, CDR2 YENEEA, per germline. The CDR3 DNA follows: TGTGCCAGCAGCCGGGGACTAGCGGGCACAGATACGCAGTATTTT. This sequence encodes CASSRGLAGTDTQYF. The full variable domain, in which reference TRBV11-3 and TRBJ2-3 provide the parts outside the CDR3, is EAGVVQSPRYKIIEKKQPVAFWCNPISGHNTLYWYLQNLGQGPELLIRYENEEAVDDSQLPKDRFSAERLKGVDSTLKIQPAELGDSAVYLCASSRGLAGTDTQYFGPGTRLTVL.

The CDR3 region has the DNA TGTGCCAGCAGCGCCCCAGGGAACAGGCAGACCTACGAGCAGTACTTC. Translated, it gives CASSAPGNRQTYEQYF. This chain links TRBV2 with TRBJ2-7; weak D call: TRBD1 (5 bases). CDR3 length: 16 residues. Looked up from germline, CDR1 is SNHLY and CDR2 is FYNNEI. The V end lost 6 bases, the J end lost 2 bases, and 20 bases lay between the germline ends.

The rearrangement uses TRBV3-1 (or the pseudogene TRBV3-2) and TRBJ1-2; TRBD1 agrees at 9 bases. The V gene end was trimmed by 0 bases and the J gene end by 8 bases; junction bases not matched to a gene: 10. The germline V gene has CDR1 LGHDT and CDR2 YNNKEL (reference sequence). The CDR3 consists of 16 residues. The CDR3: CASSQDEVGTGKGYTF. CDR3 sequence (DNA): TGTGCCAGCAGCCAAGATGAGGTGGGGACAGGGAAAGGCTACACCTTC.

The gene calls are TRBV18 and TRBJ2-1, with a weak D call TRBD2 (6 bases). The germline V gene has CDR1 KGHSH and CDR2 LQKENI. The CDR3 length is 14 residues. V was trimmed by 3 bases and J by 7 bases, leaving 13 bases between them. Here the CDR3 DNA reads TGTGCCAGCTCACCTGGCACCCGGGGGAATGAGCAGTTCTTC. Its translation: CASSPGTRGNEQFF.

The genes are TRBV6-5 and TRBJ2-7; tentatively, D is TRBD1 (5 bases). The CDR3 covers 15 residues. Per germline, CDR1 MNHEY and CDR2 SVGAGI. The ends were cut back, 2 bases at V and 0 bases at J, with 11 bases in the middle. The DNA of the CDR3 is TGTGCCAGCAGTTACGGTCAGGGCCTCTCCTACGAGCAGTACTTC. Amino acid sequence: CASSYGQGLSYEQYF.

J is TRBJ2-5 and V is TRBV6-2 or TRBV6-3; 10 nucleotides line up with TRBD2. V shed 0 bases and J 4 bases; nucleotides not matched to a gene: 8. CDR3 length: 17 amino acids. Looked up from germline, CDR1 is MNHEY and CDR2 is SVGEGT. The CDR3 DNA sequence: TGTGCCAGCAGTTACTCCCTCATGGAGCGGGAGGGAGAGACCCAGTACTTC. This gives the protein CASSYSLMEREGETQYF.

V is TRBV2 and J is TRBJ1-1; D is unresolved. Looked up from germline, CDR1 is SNHLY and CDR2 is FYNNEI. V was shortened by 2 bases and J by 4 bases, with 8 bases between the two germline ends. The CDR3 sequence is 13 residues long. CDR3 DNA: TGTGCCAGCAGTGAATCCGGGTTCACTGAAGCTTTCTTT. Translating gives CASSESGFTEAFF.